A few counts support the clone carrying this T cell receptor (beta chain). Its antigen is unknown. The sample belongs to a study of early T cells in non-severe SARS-CoV-2 infection. Turning to the study itself: Chains were unpaired, as sequencing was done on bulk RNA from unsorted whole blood. Study conclusions and caveats: VDJdb-based matching was biased toward anti-spike CD8 responses and missed private and CD4 specificities.

cDNA molecules, individually, were tagged with unique molecular identifiers. MiXCR was run by TCRdb on the 5' RACE reads, yielding one entry per CDR3 protein. The sample has around 30,000 distinct CDR3 sequences; under 6% are singletons. The CDR3 contains 16 residues. Germline lookup yields CDR1 DFQATT and CDR2 SNEGSKA (reference sequence). V was clipped by 6 bases and J by 4 bases; unmatched bases: 13. This clonotype was sampled from an adult who was a healthcare worker with PCR-confirmed SARS-CoV-2 infection or an uninfected control (not recorded which). Sequenced: whole blood. The rearrangement joins TRBV20-1 to TRBJ1-5, with TRBD1 identical over 9 bases. Here the CDR3 reads CSATSGPGQGNQPQHF. The CDR3, as DNA: TGCAGTGCCACCTCAGGGCCGGGACAGGGAAATCAGCCCCAGCATTTT.